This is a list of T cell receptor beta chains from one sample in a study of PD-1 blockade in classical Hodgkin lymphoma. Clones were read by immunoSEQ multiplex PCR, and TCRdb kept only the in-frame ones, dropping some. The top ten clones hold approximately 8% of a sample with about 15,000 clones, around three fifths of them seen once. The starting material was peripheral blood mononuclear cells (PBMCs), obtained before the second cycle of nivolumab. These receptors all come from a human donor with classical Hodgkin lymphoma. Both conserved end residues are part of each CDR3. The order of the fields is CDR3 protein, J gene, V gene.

CDR3aa: CASSTLAGRTDTQYF
j_gene: TRBJ2-3
v_gene: TRBV6-5

CDR3aa: CASSLLAGEYEQYF
j_gene: TRBJ2-7
v_gene: TRBV28

CDR3aa: CASSQGQGHYEQYF
j_gene: TRBJ2-7
v_gene: TRBV5-1

CDR3aa: CASSDWGYEQYF
j_gene: TRBJ2-7
v_gene: TRBV6-1

CDR3aa: CASSQGPYYGYTF
j_gene: TRBJ1-2
v_gene: TRBV27

CDR3aa: CASSPLAGGRTGELFF
j_gene: TRBJ2-2
v_gene: TRBV7-7

CDR3aa: CASSFRGAGEQYF
j_gene: TRBJ2-7
v_gene: TRBV6-1

CDR3aa: CASSSPGQGASYEQYF
j_gene: TRBJ2-7
v_gene: TRBV27

CDR3aa: CASSPATSGAYNEQFF
j_gene: TRBJ2-1
v_gene: TRBV7-9

CDR3aa: CASSTYGAPDRGDGYTF
j_gene: TRBJ1-2
v_gene: TRBV7-8

CDR3aa: CASSGGSKNIQYF
j_gene: TRBJ2-4
v_gene: TRBV10-1

CDR3aa: CASSPGENLDEQYF
j_gene: TRBJ2-7
v_gene: TRBV18

CDR3aa: CASSLSTPDKAGRDTEAFF
j_gene: TRBJ1-1
v_gene: TRBV28

CDR3aa: CASSSPRSGSNQPQHF
j_gene: TRBJ1-5
v_gene: TRBV28

CDR3aa: CASSQEIGSEYGYTF
j_gene: TRBJ1-2
v_gene: TRBV4-1

CDR3aa: CASSPRDRGQRGTEAFF
j_gene: TRBJ1-1
v_gene: TRBV19

CDR3aa: CASSRVGQGINSPLHF
j_gene: TRBJ1-6
v_gene: TRBV7-8

CDR3aa: CASSQDGQGDEKLFF
j_gene: TRBJ1-4
v_gene: TRBV4-1

CDR3aa: CASSVRDTDTQYF
j_gene: TRBJ2-3
v_gene: TRBV9

CDR3aa: CASSKADTGFQPQHF
j_gene: TRBJ1-5
v_gene: TRBV4-1

CDR3aa: CASSQDTRTGPNSPLHF
j_gene: TRBJ1-6
v_gene: TRBV4-2

CDR3aa: CASSSRDRAHEQYF
j_gene: TRBJ2-7
v_gene: TRBV13

CDR3aa: CASSLSNRDGYTF
j_gene: TRBJ1-2
v_gene: TRBV7-8

CDR3aa: CASSRGGHLAKNIQYF
j_gene: TRBJ2-4
v_gene: TRBV27

CDR3aa: CASSTGQGGYEQYF
j_gene: TRBJ2-7
v_gene: TRBV11-2

CDR3aa: CASSRWLGAGESAEAFF
j_gene: TRBJ1-1
v_gene: TRBV13

CDR3aa: CASGWGKRALEQFF
j_gene: TRBJ2-1
v_gene: TRBV6-5

CDR3aa: CASSPQGQGSPLEQYF
j_gene: TRBJ2-7
v_gene: TRBV7-9

CDR3aa: CASSQGGEGSYGYTF
j_gene: TRBJ1-2
v_gene: TRBV4-2

CDR3aa: CASGLASSGRARDEQFF
j_gene: TRBJ2-1
v_gene: TRBV12-5

CDR3aa: CASSLGRYEQYF
j_gene: TRBJ2-7
v_gene: TRBV11-2

CDR3aa: CASRSGVYYGYTF
j_gene: TRBJ1-2
v_gene: TRBV28

CDR3aa: CASKGFSSYNEQFF
j_gene: TRBJ2-1
v_gene: TRBV19

CDR3aa: CASSETVSHYEQYF
j_gene: NA
v_gene: TRBV27

CDR3aa: CASSILGTGQNQPQHF
j_gene: TRBJ1-5
v_gene: TRBV19

CDR3aa: CASSSSGLETQYF
j_gene: TRBJ2-5
v_gene: TRBV5-1

CDR3aa: CASSEIGSQETQYF
j_gene: TRBJ2-5
v_gene: TRBV2

CDR3aa: CASSAYSSGTSLNEQFF
j_gene: TRBJ2-1
v_gene: TRBV5-1

CDR3aa: CASSLSTGGRYGYTF
j_gene: TRBJ1-2
v_gene: TRBV27

CDR3aa: CASSLEFRVPTEAFF
j_gene: TRBJ1-1
v_gene: TRBV11-2

CDR3aa: CASSQEGLPANGNTIYF
j_gene: TRBJ1-3
v_gene: TRBV4-1

CDR3aa: CASSVDLNYEQYF
j_gene: NA
v_gene: TRBV7-9

CDR3aa: CASSPTGGWQYF
j_gene: TRBJ2-7
v_gene: TRBV18

CDR3aa: CASSTGQTYEQYF
j_gene: TRBJ2-7
v_gene: TRBV7-9

CDR3aa: CASSAGTSGRFGTDTQYF
j_gene: TRBJ2-3
v_gene: TRBV2

CDR3aa: CASSLTGGRKMGDF
j_gene: TRBJ2-7
v_gene: TRBV28